This T cell receptor beta chain derives from a study of CD8 T cell repertoires and HIV-1 epitope variants. This CDR3 has 13 amino acids. V was clipped by 4 bases and J by 1 base, with 8 bases between them. Germline V gene sequence: CDR1 SQVTM, CDR2 ANQGSEA. Concerning this clone itself: The antigen is unknown.

Clones were sequenced by immunoSEQ multiplex PCR, and TCRdb holds only the in-frame ones, with some missing. The table lists around 5,000 clones, roughly 69% of them singletons. The chain is built from TRBV29-1 and TRBJ2-1; D is uncertain. The clonotype comes from a male donor with HIV. Source material: cultured CD8+ T cells derived from PBMCs. The CDR3 sequence: CSVVRPSYNEQFF. The CDR3, as DNA: TGCAGCGTTGTTCGCCCGTCCTACAATGAGCAGTTCTTC.